The subject of this entry is one T cell receptor beta chain. This sample was taken from a study of technical replicates of blood from a few donors. Data came from immunoSEQ multiplex PCR; TCRdb stores just in-frame clones and leaves some out. Of some 82,000 clones in the sample, approximately 94% were seen once. Germline lookup yields CDR1 SNHLY and CDR2 FYNNEI. The CDR3 has 15 residues. Trimming cost V 5 bases and J 2 bases, with 13 bases left between them. This chain uses TRBV2 with TRBJ2-1, with D perhaps matching TRBD2 (6 bases). Sequenced: T cells isolated from PBMCs. The clonotype comes from a human donor in good health. DNA for the CDR3: TGTGCCAGCAGTTACCGGGACTTGACCTACAATGAGCAGTTCTTC. Protein: CASSYRDLTYNEQFF.